This TCR beta chain comes out of a study of identifying expanded T cells in peripheral blood. Collection occurred without any documented infections or immune events in donors. There are 15 residues in the CDR3. Germline V gene data show CDR1 as SEHNR and CDR2 as FQNEAQ (reference sequence). Using immunoSEQ multiplex PCR, the repertoire was profiled, and TCRdb retains in-frame clones only, with some absent. This table has tens of thousands of clones, approximately 90% appearing once. A word on this clone: An end of the junction differs from the germline gene, which may be a read error.

The chain joins TRBV7-9 to TRBJ2-7; D perhaps matches TRBD1 (6 bases). The sample comprised blood. This clonotype originated in a person between 18 and 75 years old in good health. The CDR3 loop is CASSLEGRGSYAQYF. CDR3 nucleotides: TGTGCCAGCAGCTTAGAGGGCAGGGGATCTTACGCGCAGTACTTC. Combining the CDR3 with reference TRBV7-9 and TRBJ2-7 gives the whole variable domain DTGVSQNPRHKITKRGQNVTFRCDPISEHNRLYWYRQTLGQGPEFLTYFQNEAQLEKSRLLSDRFSAERPKGSFSTLEIQRTEQGDSAMYLCASSLEGRGSYAQYFGPGTRLTVT.